The table lists the clone carrying this T cell receptor beta chain with many counts. Its antigen is as yet unknown. Deletions cut 0 bases from V and 4 bases from J, with 6 bases between. The CDR3 extends over 12 amino acids. Germline V gene sequence: CDR1 DFQATT, CDR2 SNEGSKA (reference sequence). This entry belongs to a study of T cells after yellow fever vaccination. Notes on the study in general: The appearance of a small share of clonotypes in both CD4 and CD8 compartments was observed.

TCRdb re-called the 5' RACE reads through MiXCR, storing one row per CDR3 protein. The sample consists of about 220,000 distinct CDR3 sequences, approximately 3.3% of them appearing once. V gene TRBV20-1 combines with J gene TRBJ2-5; no firm D call. This receptor was taken from a man younger than 35 who received the YFV17D yellow fever vaccine. The sample here was CD4+ T cells sorted from PBMCs, taken 10 days after the yellow fever booster vaccination. The CDR3 DNA reads TGCAGTGCTAGAGATACGCCAGAGACCCAGTACTTC. Its protein is CSARDTPETQYF.